The 16 T cell receptor beta chains given below trace back to one sample, sequenced in a study of patients and donors after allogeneic stem cell transplantation. TCRdb recomputed calls from the RT-PCR reads with MiXCR, one row per CDR3 protein. In the table there are under 95,000 distinct CDR3 sequences, approximately 5.2% of which are singletons. Sequenced material: blood, either unsorted or a sorted T cell fraction (not recorded which). The receptors derive from a human donor who was either an allogeneic HSCT recipient or a stem cell or donor lymphocyte infusion donor (not recorded which). It is not recorded whose cells these are; they may come from a transplant donor.

This CDR3 reads CSAAPLSGGASETQYF. The CDR3, as DNA: TGCAGTGCAGCCCCCCTGAGCGGGGGGGCGTCAGAGACCCAGTACTTC. The J gene is TRBJ2-5, the V gene TRBV20-1, with TRBD2 matching over 10 bases. From germline, CDR1 is DFQATT and CDR2 SNEGSKA (reference sequence). CDR3 length: 16 amino acids. V lost 6 bases and J lost 4; bases outside the gene matches: 14.

This clonotype was observed at least ten times. The chain joins TRBV4-2 to TRBJ2-7; 8 bases are a match to TRBD2. CDR3 length: 13 amino acids. The trim removed 1 base at V and 6 bases at J, leaving 2 bases unmatched. Germline V gene lookup returns CDR1 LGHNA and CDR2 YNFKEQ. Here the CDR3 reads CASSQALAGEQYF. The CDR3 nucleotides are TGTGCCAGCAGCCAAGCTCTAGCGGGCGAGCAGTACTTC.

This clonotype was detected ten times or more. The chain uses TRBV7-8 and TRBJ1-2, with D perhaps matching TRBD1 (5 bases). This CDR3 is 14 amino acids long. The germline V gene has CDR1 SGHVS and CDR2 FQNEAQ. Trimming took off 1 base at V and 2 bases at J, with 8 bases between the two ends. DNA for the CDR3: TGTGCCAGCAGCTTAGTCGCAGGGAACTATGGCTACACCTTC. It is translated as CASSLVAGNYGYTF.

This clonotype was detected many times. This chain links TRBV20-1 with TRBJ2-7, with D possibly called TRBD1 or TRBD2 (5 bases each). Germline CDR1 DFQATT, CDR2 SNEGSKA (reference sequence). This CDR3 contains 12 residues. V was trimmed by 6 bases and J by 5 bases, leaving 14 bases between them. The CDR3, as DNA: TGCAGTGCCACGAGGGGATTCGACGAGCAGTACTTC. Translating it yields CSATRGFDEQYF.

This clonotype was recorded at least ten times. J is TRBJ2-3 and V is TRBV20-1; D ambiguous. This CDR3 comprises 14 residues. The germline CDR1 and CDR2 sequences are DFQATT and SNEGSKA (reference sequence). V dropped 5 bases and J dropped 1 base, with 13 bases sitting between them. For the CDR3, the DNA is TGCAGTGCTCCTGTGGGGATTCGCACAGATACGCAGTATTTT. It encodes CSAPVGIRTDTQYF.

The sample holds many counts of this clonotype. V usage is TRBV24-1 and J usage is TRBJ2-2; D ambiguous. This CDR3 region has 12 residues. CDR1 and CDR2 from the germline V gene are KGHDR and SFDVKD. The V end lost 4 bases, the J end lost 4 bases, and 3 bases lay between the germline ends. The CDR3 spells CATSEFTGELFF. The CDR3 coding sequence is TGTGCCACCAGTGAGTTCACCGGGGAGCTGTTTTTT.

This clonotype was found many times. The V gene is TRBV11-2, the J gene TRBJ2-7; D unresolved. This CDR3 has 13 residues. V gave up 0 bases and J gave up 6 bases, with 9 bases separating them. The germline V gene has CDR1 SGHAT and CDR2 FQNNGV. This CDR3 reads CASSLEPAAEQYF. CDR3 sequence (DNA): TGTGCCAGCAGCTTAGAGCCGGCAGCCGAGCAGTACTTC.

This clonotype was seen more than once but under ten times. The chain links TRBV9 to TRBJ2-1; D is tentatively TRBD1 or TRBD2 (5 bases each). V gave up 2 bases and J gave up 7 bases, with 13 bases separating them. The CDR3 sequence is 14 residues long. Germline V gives CDR1 SGDLS, CDR2 YYNGEE. CDR3 nucleotides: TGTGCCAGCAGCGTGGGGACGGTGGAGAATGAGCAGTTCTTC. Translated, it gives CASSVGTVENEQFF.

This clonotype was observed at least ten times. J is TRBJ1-4 and V is TRBV5-1; D is ambiguous. Trimming left V 3 bases short and J 1 base short, with 16 bases between. The CDR3 is made up of 17 amino acids. In germline, CDR1 is SGHRS, CDR2 YFSETQ. The CDR3 DNA reads as TGCGCCAGCAGCTGGAACCCAGGCGTTGGAACTAATGAAAAACTGTTTTTT. This codes for CASSWNPGVGTNEKLFF.

The sample holds a few counts of this clonotype. V is TRBV20-1 and J is TRBJ2-3; 13 bases match TRBD2. With V trimmed by 3 bases and J by 11 bases, 8 bases remained unmatched. This CDR3 contains 14 residues. Germline CDR1 reads DFQATT; CDR2 reads SNEGSKA (reference sequence). The CDR3 region has the DNA TGCAGTGCTAGCACTAGCGGGAGGGCCCCCTGGCAGTATTTT. As protein: CSASTSGRAPWQYF.

This clonotype was seen ten or more times. The chain recombines TRBV24-1 with TRBJ2-3; D is undetermined. There are 11 residues in the CDR3. V lost 4 bases and J 4 bases, leaving 2 bases between the germline ends. Germline CDR1 and CDR2: KGHDR and SFDVKD. CDR3 amino acids: CATSESDTQYF. Here the CDR3 DNA reads TGTGCCACCAGTGAGTCAGATACGCAGTATTTT.

The chain employs TRBV9 and TRBJ2-2; D uncertain. Trimming pared 2 bases from V and 2 bases from J, leaving 7 bases between. The CDR3 has 14 residues. CDR1 and CDR2 (germline): SGDLS, YYNGEE. CDR3 region: CASSVPPNTGELFF. CDR3 bases: TGTGCCAGCAGCGTGCCGCCCAACACCGGGGAGCTGTTTTTT.

This clonotype has at least ten counts. V is TRBV24-1 and J is TRBJ2-5, with a tentative D call TRBD2 (7 bases). The CDR3 runs 13 residues. Germline CDR1 reads KGHDR; CDR2 reads SFDVKD. With 5 bases removed from V and 4 bases from J, the gap between germline ends came to 10 bases. CDR3 coding DNA: TGTGCCACCAGTGGGGGGGGGGCAGAGACCCAGTACTTC. Translation: CATSGGGAETQYF.

V usage is TRBV5-6 and J usage is TRBJ2-7; 10 bases are a match to TRBD1. The CDR3 is 15 amino acids. V shed 2 bases and J 3 bases; nucleotides not matched to a gene: 5. CDR1 is SGHDT and CDR2 is YYEEEE in the germline V gene. The CDR3 DNA is TGTGCCAGCAGCTTTATTGGGACAGGGGTCTACGAGCAGTACTTC. This sequence encodes CASSFIGTGVYEQYF.

The table lists this clonotype with many counts. V gene TRBV7-3 combines with J gene TRBJ2-3; D is undetermined. The CDR3 is 12 residues long. The germline gives CDR1 SGHTA, CDR2 FQGTGA. V was shortened by 4 bases and J by 2 bases, with 4 bases between the two germline ends. CDR3 loop: CASSSTTDTQYF. The DNA for the CDR3 is TGTGCCAGCAGCTCCACCACAGATACGCAGTATTTT. The full variable domain, rest sourced from reference TRBV7-3 and TRBJ2-3, is GAGVSQTPSNKVTEKGKYVELRCDPISGHTALYWYRQSLGQGPEFLIYFQGTGAADDSGLPNDRFFAVRPEGSVSTLKIQRTERGDSAVYLCASSSTTDTQYFGPGTRLTVL.

Many counts were recorded for this clonotype. The J gene is TRBJ2-1, the V gene TRBV18; D is uncertain. The CDR3 extends over 13 amino acids. Germline V gene sequence: CDR1 KGHSH, CDR2 LQKENI. Trimming shortened V by 4 bases and J by 4 bases, and 8 bases separated the two germline ends. DNA of the CDR3: TGTGCCAGCTCACTTCTGAGGTACAATGAGCAGTTCTTC. This gives the protein CASSLLRYNEQFF.